The 7 T cell receptor beta chains below come from one sample, sequenced in a study of tumor-infiltrating lymphocytes in primary liver carcinoma. Germline DNA was extracted too, while blood RNA derived from unsorted whole blood. A primer matching the constant region was used to make TCR beta cDNA from around 550 ng of total RNA. It was through three nested multiplex PCR rounds of slightly modified ARM-PCR that TCR beta libraries arose. With TRBV1-TRBV30 forward primers and a C-beta reverse primer, the first two PCR rounds were run for 10 cycles each. TCRdb passed the multiplex PCR reads through MiXCR, listing each CDR3 protein once. The sample contains approximately 330,000 distinct CDR3 sequences, 65% of which appear only once. Sequenced: peripheral blood. The receptors come from a man aged 35 to 55 with primary liver carcinoma and hepatitis B virus infection.

Concerning this clonotype itself: A much larger clonotype is one base distant, so this may be a read error. No DNA is shown, since the ends of the CDR3 on it are uncertain; the CDR3 is the one TCRdb lists. The chain links TRBV29-1 to TRBJ1-2; the table's D gene call, TRBD1, was not cross checked with the DNA. CDR1 SQVTM and CDR2 ANQGSEA come from the germline V gene. Ends included, the CDR3 has 13 residues. The CDR3 protein is CSAVQGGFYGCTF.

This clonotype was seen a single time. This CDR3 fails to terminate in the conserved phenylalanine or tryptophan, so it likely reflects a read error. The V and J genes are TRBV10-3 and TRBJ2-7, with D possibly called TRBD1 or TRBD2 (5 bases each). CDR3 length equals 12 residues. Germline assignment: CDR1 ENHRY and CDR2 SYGVKD. V gave up 8 bases and J gave up 6 bases, with 14 bases separating them. Here the CDR3 reads CAIGGRGSEQYS. In DNA form, the CDR3 reads TGTGCCATCGGGGGACGGGGTAGCGAGCAGTACTCC.

Details on this clonotype: One end of the junction varies from germline; a read error may be responsible. This sequence joins TRBV11-2 and TRBJ1-2, with D perhaps matching TRBD1 (5 bases). The germline gives CDR1 SGHAT, CDR2 FQNNGV. The CDR3 spans 14 residues. CDR3 protein: CTSSLEQGLESYTF. The CDR3 nucleotides read TGTACCAGCAGCTTAGAGCAGGGCCTGGAGAGCTACACCTTC. Looking up the rest from reference TRBV11-2 and TRBJ1-2 gives the full variable domain: EAGVAQSPRYKIIEKRQSVAFWCNPISGHATLYWYQQILGQGPKLLIQFQNNGVVDDSQLPKDRFSAERLKGVDSTLKIQPAKLEDSAVYLCTSSLEQGLESYTFGSGTRLTVV.

With respect to this clonotype: This may be a read error: a much more frequent sequence differs by one nucleotide. V is TRBV12-3 or TRBV12-4 and J is TRBJ2-7; TRBD1 matches at 10 bases. This CDR3 is built from 14 residues. CDR3 nucleotides: TGTGGCAGCAGTCCGGGACAGGGGACCTACGAGCAGTACTTC. Protein product: CGSSPGQGTYEQYF.

About this clonotype itself: The junction does not match germline at one end; this may be a read error. The J gene is TRBJ2-1, the V gene TRBV11-2, with 7 bases lining up with TRBD1. This CDR3 spans 15 amino acids. Germline CDR1 SGHAT, CDR2 FQNNGV. CDR3 sequence: CASSLVRGLKNERFF. DNA of the CDR3: TGTGCCAGTAGCTTAGTGAGGGGGCTGAAGAATGAGCGGTTCTTC.

V gene TRBV11-3 combines with J gene TRBJ2-1; D is possibly TRBD1 or TRBD2 (5 bases each). The V end lost 7 bases, the J end lost 9 bases, and 16 bases lay between the germline ends. From germline, CDR1 is SGHNT and CDR2 YENEEA. CDR3 length: 13 amino acids. The CDR3 nucleotides are TGTGCCAGCAACGTGGGACCACCCAGTGAGCAGTTCTTC. Its protein is CASNVGPPSEQFF.

V and J are TRBV6-5 and TRBJ1-5, with D hard to call. The germline V gene has CDR1 MNHEY and CDR2 SVGAGI. The CDR3 loop spans 16 amino acids. V was pared by 6 bases and J by 6 bases, with 21 bases between. The CDR3: CASSDTGLGGSQPQHF. The DNA of the CDR3 is TGTGCCAGCAGCGATACGGGTTTAGGCGGGAGTCAGCCCCAGCATTTT.